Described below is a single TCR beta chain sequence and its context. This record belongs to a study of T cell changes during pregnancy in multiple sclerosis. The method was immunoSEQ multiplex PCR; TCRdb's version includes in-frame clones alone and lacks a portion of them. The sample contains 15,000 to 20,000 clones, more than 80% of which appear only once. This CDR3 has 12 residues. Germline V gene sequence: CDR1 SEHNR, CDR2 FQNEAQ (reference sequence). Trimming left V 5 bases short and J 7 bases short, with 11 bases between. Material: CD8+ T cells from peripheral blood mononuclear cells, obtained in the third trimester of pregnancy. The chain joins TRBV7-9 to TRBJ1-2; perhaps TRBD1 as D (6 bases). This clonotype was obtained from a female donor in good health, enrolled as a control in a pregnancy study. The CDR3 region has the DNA TGTGCCAGCAGCCACAGGGAGAGTGGCTACACCTTC. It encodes CASSHRESGYTF.